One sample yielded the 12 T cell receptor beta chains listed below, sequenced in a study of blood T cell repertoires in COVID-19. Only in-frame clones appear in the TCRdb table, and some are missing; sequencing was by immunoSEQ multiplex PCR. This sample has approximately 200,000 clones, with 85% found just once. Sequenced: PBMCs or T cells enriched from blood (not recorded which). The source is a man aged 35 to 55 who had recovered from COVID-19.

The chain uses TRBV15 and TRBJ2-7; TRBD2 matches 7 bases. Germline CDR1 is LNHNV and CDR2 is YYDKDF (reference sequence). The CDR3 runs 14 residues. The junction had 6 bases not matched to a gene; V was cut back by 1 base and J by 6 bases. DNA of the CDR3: TGTGCCACCAGCAGAGGCGGGAGTAGGTTCGAGCAGTACTTC. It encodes CATSRGGSRFEQYF.

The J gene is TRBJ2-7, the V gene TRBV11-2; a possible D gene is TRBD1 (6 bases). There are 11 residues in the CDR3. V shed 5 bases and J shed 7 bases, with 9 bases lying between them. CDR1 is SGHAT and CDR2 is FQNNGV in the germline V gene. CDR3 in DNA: TGTGCCAGCAGCCCGGACAGAGAGCAGTACTTC. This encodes CASSPDREQYF.

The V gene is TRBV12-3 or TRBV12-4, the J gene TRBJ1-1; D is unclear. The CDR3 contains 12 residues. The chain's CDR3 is CAIQPTNTEAFF. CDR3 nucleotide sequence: TGTGCTATACAGCCAACTAACACTGAAGCTTTCTTT.

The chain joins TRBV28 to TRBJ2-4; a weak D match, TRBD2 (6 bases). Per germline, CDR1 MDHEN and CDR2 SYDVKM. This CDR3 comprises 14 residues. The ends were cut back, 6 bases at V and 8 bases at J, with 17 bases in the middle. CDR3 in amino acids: CASSPRPIADIQYF. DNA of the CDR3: TGTGCCAGCAGCCCACGACCCATAGCGGACATTCAGTACTTC. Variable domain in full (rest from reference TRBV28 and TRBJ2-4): DVKVTQSSRYLVKRTGEKVFLECVQDMDHENMFWYRQDPGLGLRLIYFSYDVKMKEKGDIPEGYSVSREKKERFSLILESASTNQTSMYLCASSPRPIADIQYFGAGTRLSVL.

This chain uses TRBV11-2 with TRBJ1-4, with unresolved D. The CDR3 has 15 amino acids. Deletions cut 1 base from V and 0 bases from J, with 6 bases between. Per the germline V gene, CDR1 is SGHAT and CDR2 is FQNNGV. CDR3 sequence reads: CASSLGRATNEKLFF. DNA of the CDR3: TGTGCCAGCAGCTTAGGGAGGGCAACTAATGAAAAACTGTTTTTT.

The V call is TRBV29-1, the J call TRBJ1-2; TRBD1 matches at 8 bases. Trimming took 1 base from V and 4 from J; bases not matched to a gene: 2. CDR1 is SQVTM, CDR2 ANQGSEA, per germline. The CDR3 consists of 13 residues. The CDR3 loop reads CSVEVDRGYGYTF. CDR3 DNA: TGCAGCGTTGAAGTAGACAGGGGCTATGGCTACACCTTC.

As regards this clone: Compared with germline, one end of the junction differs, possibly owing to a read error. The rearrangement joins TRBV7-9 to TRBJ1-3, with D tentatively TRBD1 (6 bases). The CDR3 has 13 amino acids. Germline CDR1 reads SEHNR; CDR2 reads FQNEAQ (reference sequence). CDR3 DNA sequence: TGTGCCGGCAGCTTCAGGGGAGGAAACACCATATATTTT. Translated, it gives CAGSFRGGNTIYF.

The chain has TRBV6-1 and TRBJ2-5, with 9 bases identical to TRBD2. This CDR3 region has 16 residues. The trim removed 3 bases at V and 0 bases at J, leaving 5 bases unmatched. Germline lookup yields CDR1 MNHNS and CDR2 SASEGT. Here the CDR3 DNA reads TGTGCCAGCAGTGATAGAAGCGGGGGGTACCAAGAGACCCAGTACTTC. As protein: CASSDRSGGYQETQYF.

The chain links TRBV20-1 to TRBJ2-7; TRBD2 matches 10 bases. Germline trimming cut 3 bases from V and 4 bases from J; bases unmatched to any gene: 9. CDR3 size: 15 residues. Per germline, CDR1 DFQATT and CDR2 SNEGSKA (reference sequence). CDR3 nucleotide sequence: TGCAGTGCTAGTAGGGTAGCGGGAGGCATTTACGAGCAGTACTTC. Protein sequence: CSASRVAGGIYEQYF.

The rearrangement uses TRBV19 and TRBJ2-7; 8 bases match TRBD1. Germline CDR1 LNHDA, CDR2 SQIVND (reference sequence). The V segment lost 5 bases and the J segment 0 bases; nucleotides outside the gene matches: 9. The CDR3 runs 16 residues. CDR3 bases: TGTGCCAGTAGTGATCCCAGGGGGCTCAGCTCCTACGAGCAGTACTTC. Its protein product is CASSDPRGLSSYEQYF.

CDR3 DNA: TGCGCCAGCAGCGGGGGACTCCTAAGGGGAGATACGCAGTATTTT. It yields the protein CASSGGLLRGDTQYF. The chain is built from TRBV5-1 and TRBJ2-3; tentatively, D is TRBD2 (6 bases). Trimming left V 4 bases short and J 5 bases short, with 17 bases between. Germline loops: CDR1 SGHRS, CDR2 YFSETQ. The CDR3 consists of 15 residues.

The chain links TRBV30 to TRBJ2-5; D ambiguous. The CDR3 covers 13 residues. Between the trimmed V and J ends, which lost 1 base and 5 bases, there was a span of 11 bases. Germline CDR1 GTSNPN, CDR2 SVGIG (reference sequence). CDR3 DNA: TGTGCCTGGAGTGGTGTTGCGTTCGAGACCCAGTACTTC. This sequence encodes CAWSGVAFETQYF.